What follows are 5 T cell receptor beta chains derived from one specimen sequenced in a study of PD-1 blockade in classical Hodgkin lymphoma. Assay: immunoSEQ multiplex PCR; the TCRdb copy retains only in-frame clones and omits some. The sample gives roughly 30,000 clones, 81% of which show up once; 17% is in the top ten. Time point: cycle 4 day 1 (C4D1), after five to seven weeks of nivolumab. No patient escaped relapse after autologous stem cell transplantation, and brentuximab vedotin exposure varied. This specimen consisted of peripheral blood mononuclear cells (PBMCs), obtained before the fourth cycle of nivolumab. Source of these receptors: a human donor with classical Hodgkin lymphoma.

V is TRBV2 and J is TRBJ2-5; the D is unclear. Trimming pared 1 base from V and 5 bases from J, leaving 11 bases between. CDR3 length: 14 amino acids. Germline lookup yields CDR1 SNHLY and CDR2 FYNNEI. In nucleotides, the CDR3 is TGTGCCAGCAGTGAAGTGGGTGGAGACGAGACCCAGTACTTC. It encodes CASSEVGGDETQYF.

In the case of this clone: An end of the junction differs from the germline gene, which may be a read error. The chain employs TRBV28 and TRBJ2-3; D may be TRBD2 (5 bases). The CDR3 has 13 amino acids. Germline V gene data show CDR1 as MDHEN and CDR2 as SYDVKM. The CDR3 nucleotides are TGTGCCAGCAGTTTATCTAGCACTGATACGCAGTATTTT. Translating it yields CASSLSSTDTQYF.

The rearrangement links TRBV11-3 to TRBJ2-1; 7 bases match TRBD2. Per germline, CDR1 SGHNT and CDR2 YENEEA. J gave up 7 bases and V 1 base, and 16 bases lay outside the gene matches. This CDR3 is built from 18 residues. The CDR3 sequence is CASSLVPNRDYSFNEQFF. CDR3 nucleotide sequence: TGTGCCAGCAGCTTAGTCCCAAACCGGGACTATTCCTTTAATGAGCAGTTCTTC.

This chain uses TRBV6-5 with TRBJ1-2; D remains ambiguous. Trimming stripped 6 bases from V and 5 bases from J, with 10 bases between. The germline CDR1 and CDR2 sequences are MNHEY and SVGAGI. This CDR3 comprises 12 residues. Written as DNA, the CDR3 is TGTGCCAGCAGCCAGATGGGGTATGGCTACACCTTC. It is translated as CASSQMGYGYTF.

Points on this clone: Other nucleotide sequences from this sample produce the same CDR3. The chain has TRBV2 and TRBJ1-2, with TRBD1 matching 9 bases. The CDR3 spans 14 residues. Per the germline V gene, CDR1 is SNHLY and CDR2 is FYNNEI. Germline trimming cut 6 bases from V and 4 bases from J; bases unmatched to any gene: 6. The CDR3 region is CASRPDRGAYGYTF. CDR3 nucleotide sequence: TGTGCCAGCAGGCCGGACAGGGGCGCCTATGGCTACACCTTC.